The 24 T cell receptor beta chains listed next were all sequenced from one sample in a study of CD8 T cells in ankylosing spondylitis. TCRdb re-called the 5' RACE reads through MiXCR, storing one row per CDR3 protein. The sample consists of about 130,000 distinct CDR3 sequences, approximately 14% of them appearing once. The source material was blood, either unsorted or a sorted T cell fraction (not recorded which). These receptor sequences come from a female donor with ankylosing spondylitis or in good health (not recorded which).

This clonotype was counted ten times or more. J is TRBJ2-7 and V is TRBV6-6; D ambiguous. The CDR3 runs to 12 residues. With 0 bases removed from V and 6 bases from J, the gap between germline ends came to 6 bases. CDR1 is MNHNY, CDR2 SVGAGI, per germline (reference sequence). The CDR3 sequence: CASSYSVVEQYF. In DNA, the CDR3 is TGTGCCAGCAGTTACTCGGTCGTCGAGCAGTACTTC.

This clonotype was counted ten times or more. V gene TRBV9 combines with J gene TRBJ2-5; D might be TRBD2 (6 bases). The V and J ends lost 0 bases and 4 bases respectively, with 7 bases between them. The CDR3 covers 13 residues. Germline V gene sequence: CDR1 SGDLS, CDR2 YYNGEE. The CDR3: CASSVGGAETQYF. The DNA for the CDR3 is TGTGCCAGCAGCGTAGGCGGGGCAGAGACCCAGTACTTC.

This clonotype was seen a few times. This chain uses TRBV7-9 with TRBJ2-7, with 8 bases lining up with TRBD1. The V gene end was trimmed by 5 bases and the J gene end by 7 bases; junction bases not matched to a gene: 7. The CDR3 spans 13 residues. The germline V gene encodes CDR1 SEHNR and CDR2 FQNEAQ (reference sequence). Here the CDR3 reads CASSARQGWEQYF. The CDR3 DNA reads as TGTGCCAGCAGCGCTAGACAGGGGTGGGAGCAGTACTTC.

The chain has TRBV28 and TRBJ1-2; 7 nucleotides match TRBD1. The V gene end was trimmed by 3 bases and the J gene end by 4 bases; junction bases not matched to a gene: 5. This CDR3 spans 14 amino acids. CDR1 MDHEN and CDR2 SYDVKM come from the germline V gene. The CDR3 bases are TGTGCCAGCAGTTTTCCGACAGGGATCTATGGCTACACCTTC. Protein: CASSFPTGIYGYTF.

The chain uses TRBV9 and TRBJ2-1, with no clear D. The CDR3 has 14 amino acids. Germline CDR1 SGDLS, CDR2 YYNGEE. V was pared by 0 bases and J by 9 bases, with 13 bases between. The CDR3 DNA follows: TGTGCCAGCAGCGTAGATGGAGCTACGGGTGAGCAGTTCTTC. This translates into CASSVDGATGEQFF.

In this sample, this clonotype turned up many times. CDR3 sequence (DNA): TGTGCCAGCAGTTTTCCGAGCACAGATACGCAGTATTTT. This translates into CASSFPSTDTQYF. J is TRBJ2-3 and V is TRBV12-3 or TRBV12-4; no firm D call. This CDR3 spans 13 amino acids. Trimming pared 3 bases from V and 0 bases from J, leaving 4 bases between.

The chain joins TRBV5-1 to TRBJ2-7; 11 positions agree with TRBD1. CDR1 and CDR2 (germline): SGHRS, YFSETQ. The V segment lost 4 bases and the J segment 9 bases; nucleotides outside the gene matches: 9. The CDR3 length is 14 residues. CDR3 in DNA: TGCGCCAGCAGCCCTGGACAGGGGGCTATAAGGCAGTACTTC. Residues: CASSPGQGAIRQYF.

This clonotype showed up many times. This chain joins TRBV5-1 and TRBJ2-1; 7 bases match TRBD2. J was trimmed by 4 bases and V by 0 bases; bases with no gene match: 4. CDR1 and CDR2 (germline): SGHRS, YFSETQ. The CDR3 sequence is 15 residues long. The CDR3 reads CASSLGASGYNEQFF. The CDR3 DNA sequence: TGCGCCAGCAGCTTGGGAGCTAGCGGATACAATGAGCAGTTCTTC.

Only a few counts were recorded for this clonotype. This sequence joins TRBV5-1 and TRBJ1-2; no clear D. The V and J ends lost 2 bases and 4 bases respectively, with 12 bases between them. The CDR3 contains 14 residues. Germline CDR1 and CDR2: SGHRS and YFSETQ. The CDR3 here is CASSFAAGGYGYTF. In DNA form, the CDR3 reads TGCGCCAGCAGCTTCGCGGCAGGAGGCTATGGCTACACCTTC.

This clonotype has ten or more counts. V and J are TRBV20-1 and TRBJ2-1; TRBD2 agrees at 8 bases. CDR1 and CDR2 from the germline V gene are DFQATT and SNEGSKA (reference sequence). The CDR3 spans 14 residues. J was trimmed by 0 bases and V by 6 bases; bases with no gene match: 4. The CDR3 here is CSATGTSSYNEQFF. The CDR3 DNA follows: TGCAGTGCAACCGGGACTAGCTCCTACAATGAGCAGTTCTTC.

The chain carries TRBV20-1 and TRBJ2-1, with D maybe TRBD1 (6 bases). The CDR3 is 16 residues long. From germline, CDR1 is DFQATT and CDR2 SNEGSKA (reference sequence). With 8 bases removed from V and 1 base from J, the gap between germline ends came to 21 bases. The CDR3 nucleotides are TGCAGTACCAAAACAGGGACGCCCAGATCCTACAATGAGCAGTTCTTC. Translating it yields CSTKTGTPRSYNEQFF.

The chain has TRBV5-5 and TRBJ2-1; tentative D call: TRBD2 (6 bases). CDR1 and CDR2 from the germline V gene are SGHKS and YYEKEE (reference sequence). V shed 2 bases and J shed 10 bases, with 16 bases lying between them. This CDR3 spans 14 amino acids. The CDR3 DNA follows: TGTGCCAGCAGCTTTGGAGGGGTGTATGAGGAGCAGTTCTTC. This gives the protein CASSFGGVYEEQFF.

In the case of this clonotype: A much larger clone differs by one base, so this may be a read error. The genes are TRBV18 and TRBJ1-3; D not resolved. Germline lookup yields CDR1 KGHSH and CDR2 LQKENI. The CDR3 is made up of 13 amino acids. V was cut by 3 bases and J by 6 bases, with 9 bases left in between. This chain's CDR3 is CASSPSRKNTIYF. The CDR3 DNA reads TGTGCCAGCTCACCTTCCAGGAAAAACACCATATATTTT.

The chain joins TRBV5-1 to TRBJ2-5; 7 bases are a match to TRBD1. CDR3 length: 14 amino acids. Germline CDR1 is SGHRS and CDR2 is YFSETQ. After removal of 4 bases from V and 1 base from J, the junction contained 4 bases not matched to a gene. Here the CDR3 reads CASSARTGQETQYF. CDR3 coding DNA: TGCGCCAGCAGCGCCCGGACAGGCCAAGAGACCCAGTACTTC.

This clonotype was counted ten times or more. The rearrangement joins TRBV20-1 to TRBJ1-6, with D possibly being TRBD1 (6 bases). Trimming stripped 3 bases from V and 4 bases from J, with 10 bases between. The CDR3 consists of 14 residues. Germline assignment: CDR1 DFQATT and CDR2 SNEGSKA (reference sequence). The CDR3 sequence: CSASSQGYNSPLHF. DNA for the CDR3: TGCAGTGCTAGCTCACAGGGATATAATTCACCCCTCCACTTT.

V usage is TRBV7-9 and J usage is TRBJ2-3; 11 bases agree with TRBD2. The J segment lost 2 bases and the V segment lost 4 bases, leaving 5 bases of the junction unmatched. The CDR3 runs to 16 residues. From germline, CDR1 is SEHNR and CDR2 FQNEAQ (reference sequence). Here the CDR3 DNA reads TGTGCCAGCAGCTCCGGGACTAGCGGCTCCACAGATACGCAGTATTTT. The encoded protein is CASSSGTSGSTDTQYF.

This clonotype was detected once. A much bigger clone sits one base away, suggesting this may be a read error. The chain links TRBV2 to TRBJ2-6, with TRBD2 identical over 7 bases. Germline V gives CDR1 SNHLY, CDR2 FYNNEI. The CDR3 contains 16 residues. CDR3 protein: CASSGEGPSGANVLAF. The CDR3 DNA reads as TGTGCCAGCAGTGGGGAGGGACCCTCTGGGGCCAACGTCCTGGCTTTC.

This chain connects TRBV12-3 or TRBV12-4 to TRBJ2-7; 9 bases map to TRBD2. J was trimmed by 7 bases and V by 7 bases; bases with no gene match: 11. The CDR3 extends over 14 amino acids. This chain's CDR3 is CASKPGLAGSEQYF. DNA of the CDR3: TGTGCCAGCAAACCGGGCCTAGCGGGAAGTGAGCAGTACTTC.

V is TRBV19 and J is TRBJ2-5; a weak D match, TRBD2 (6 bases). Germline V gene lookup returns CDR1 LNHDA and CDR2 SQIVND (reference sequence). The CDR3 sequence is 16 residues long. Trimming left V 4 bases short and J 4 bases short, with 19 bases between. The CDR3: CASSTGAGGIRETQYF. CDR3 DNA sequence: TGTGCCAGTAGTACAGGAGCTGGGGGGATCCGAGAGACCCAGTACTTC.

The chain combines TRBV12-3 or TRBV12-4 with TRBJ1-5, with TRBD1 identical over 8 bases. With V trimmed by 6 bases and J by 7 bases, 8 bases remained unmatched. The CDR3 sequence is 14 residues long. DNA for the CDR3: TGTGCCAGCAGCAAAGGGACAGGCCGACAGCCCCAGCATTTT. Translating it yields CASSKGTGRQPQHF.

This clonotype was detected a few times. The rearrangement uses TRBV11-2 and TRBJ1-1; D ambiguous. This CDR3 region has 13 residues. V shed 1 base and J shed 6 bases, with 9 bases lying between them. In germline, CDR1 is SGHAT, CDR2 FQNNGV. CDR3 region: CASSLGGGAEAFF. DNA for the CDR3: TGTGCCAGCAGCTTAGGGGGAGGCGCTGAAGCTTTCTTT.

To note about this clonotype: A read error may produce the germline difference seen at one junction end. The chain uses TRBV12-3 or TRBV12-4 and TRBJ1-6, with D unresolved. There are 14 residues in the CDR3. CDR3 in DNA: TGTGCCAGCAGCTTAGGACCCGGACGATCACCCCTCCACTTT. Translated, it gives CASSLGPGRSPLHF.

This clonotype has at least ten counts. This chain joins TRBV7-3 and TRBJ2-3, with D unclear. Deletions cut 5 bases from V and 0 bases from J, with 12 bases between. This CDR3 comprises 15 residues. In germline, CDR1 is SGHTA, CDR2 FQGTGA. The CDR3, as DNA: TGTGCCAGCAGCCCCCGGACGACTAGCACAGATACGCAGTATTTT. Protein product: CASSPRTTSTDTQYF.

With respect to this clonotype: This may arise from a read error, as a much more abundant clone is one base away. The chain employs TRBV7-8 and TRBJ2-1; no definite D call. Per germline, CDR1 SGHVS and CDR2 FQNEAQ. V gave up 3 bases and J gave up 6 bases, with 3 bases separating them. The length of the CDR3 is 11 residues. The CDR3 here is CASSFRNEQFF. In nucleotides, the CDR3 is TGTGCCAGCAGCTTTCGCAATGAGCAGTTCTTC.